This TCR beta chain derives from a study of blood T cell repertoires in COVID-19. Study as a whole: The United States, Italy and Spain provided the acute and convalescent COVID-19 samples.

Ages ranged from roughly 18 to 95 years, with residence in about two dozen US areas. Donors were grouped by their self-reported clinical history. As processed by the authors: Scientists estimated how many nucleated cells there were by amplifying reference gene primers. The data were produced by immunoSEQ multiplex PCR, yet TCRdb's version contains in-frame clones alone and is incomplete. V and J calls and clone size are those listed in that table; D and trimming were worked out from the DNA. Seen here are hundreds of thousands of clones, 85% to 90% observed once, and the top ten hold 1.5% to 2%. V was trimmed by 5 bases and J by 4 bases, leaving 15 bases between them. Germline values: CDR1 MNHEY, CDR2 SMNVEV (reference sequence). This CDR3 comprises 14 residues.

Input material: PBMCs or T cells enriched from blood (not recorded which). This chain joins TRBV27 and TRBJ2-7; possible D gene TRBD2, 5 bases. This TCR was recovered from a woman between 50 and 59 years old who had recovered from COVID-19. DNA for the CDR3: TGTGCCAGCAGTCCAGACCCTGAGGGTTACGAGCAGTACTTC. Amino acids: CASSPDPEGYEQYF.